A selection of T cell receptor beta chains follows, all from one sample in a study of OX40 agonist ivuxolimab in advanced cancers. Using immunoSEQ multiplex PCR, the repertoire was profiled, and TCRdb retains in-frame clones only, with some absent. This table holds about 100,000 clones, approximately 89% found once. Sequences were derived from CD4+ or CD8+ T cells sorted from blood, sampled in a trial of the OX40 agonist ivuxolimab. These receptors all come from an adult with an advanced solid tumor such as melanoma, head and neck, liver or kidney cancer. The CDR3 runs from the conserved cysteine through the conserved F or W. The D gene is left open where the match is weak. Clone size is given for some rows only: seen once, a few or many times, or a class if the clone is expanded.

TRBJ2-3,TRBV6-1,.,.,CASSDRGWADTQYF,TGTGCCAGCAGTGACAGGGGATGGGCAGATACGCAGTATTTT
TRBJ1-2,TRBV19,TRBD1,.,CATTGGGGYTF,TGTGCCACGACAGGGGGCGGTGGCTACACCTTC
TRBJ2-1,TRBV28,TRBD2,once,CASSSLAGNEQFF,TGTGCCAGCAGTTCGCTAGCGGGCAATGAGCAGTTCTTC
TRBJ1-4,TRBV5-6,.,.,CASSLVGATNEKLFF,TGTGCCAGCAGCTTGGTTGGAGCAACTAATGAAAAACTGTTTTTT
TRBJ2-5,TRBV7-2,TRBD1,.,CASSLDREETQYF,TGTGCCAGCAGCCTGGACAGGGAAGAGACCCAGTACTTC
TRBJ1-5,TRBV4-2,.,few,CASSQGRGGQPQHF,TGTGCCAGCAGCCAAGGCAGGGGAGGTCAGCCCCAGCATTTT
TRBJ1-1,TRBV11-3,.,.,CASSFNMNTEAFF,TGTGCCAGCAGCTTTAACATGAACACTGAAGCTTTCTTT
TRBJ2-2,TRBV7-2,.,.,CASSLVVGITGELFF,TGTGCCAGCAGCTTAGTAGTGGGGATCACCGGGGAGCTGTTTTTT
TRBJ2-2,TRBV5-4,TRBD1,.,CASSGLGQGPGELFF,TGTGCCAGCAGCGGGCTCGGACAGGGTCCCGGGGAGCTGTTTTTT
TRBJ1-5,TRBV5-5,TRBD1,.,CASSERAGGAQPQHF,TGTGCCAGCAGCGAGAGGGCAGGGGGTGCTCAGCCCCAGCATTTT
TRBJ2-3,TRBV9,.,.,CASSPGGAASTDTQYF,TGTGCCAGCAGCCCAGGGGGGGCAGCTAGCACAGATACGCAGTATTTT
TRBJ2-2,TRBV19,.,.,CASRGQANTGELFF,TGTGCCAGTAGAGGACAAGCGAACACCGGGGAGCTGTTTTTT
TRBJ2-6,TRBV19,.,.,CASSKGYRGANVLTF,TGTGCCAGTAGCAAAGGCTATCGTGGGGCCAACGTCCTGACTTTC
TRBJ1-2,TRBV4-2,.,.,CASSHGGLAPNYGYTF,TGTGCCAGCAGCCATGGGGGGTTAGCCCCAAACTATGGCTACACCTTC
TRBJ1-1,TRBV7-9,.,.,CASSLGGDATEAFF,TGTGCCAGCAGCTTAGGGGGCGACGCCACTGAAGCTTTCTTT
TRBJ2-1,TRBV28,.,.,CASSQGLYNEQFF,TGTGCCAGCAGTCAGGGACTTTACAATGAGCAGTTCTTC
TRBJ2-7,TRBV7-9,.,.,CASSLGQGNHEQYF,TGTGCCAGCAGCTTAGGCCAGGGGAACCACGAGCAGTACTTC
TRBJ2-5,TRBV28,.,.,CASSPLDIYEYQETQYF,TGTGCCAGCAGTCCACTCGACATCTACGAGTACCAAGAGACCCAGTACTTC
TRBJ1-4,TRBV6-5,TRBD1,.,CASRDRDRLFF,TGTGCCAGCAGGGACCGGGACAGACTGTTTTTT
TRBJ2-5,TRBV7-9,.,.,CASSSPLETQYF,TGTGCCAGCAGCTCCCCTTTGGAGACCCAGTACTTC
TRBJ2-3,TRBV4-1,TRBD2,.,CASSRLAGTDTQYF,TGCGCCAGCAGCCGACTAGCGGGCACAGATACGCAGTATTTT
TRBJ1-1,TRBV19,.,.,CASSPGHLNTEAFF,TGTGCCAGTAGTCCGGGACACCTGAACACTGAAGCTTTCTTT
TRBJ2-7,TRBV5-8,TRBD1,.,CASSLRTGGYEQYF,TGTGCCAGCAGCCTACGGACAGGCGGGTACGAGCAGTACTTC
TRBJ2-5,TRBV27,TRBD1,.,CASSFDREETQYF,TGTGCCAGCAGTTTTGACAGGGAAGAGACCCAGTACTTC
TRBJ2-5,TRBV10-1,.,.,CASSPRTEPQETQYF,TGCGCCAGCAGTCCTAGGACAGAACCCCAAGAGACCCAGTACTTC
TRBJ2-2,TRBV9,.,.,CASSVRAGEGELFF,TGTGCCAGCAGCGTGAGGGCAGGAGAAGGGGAGCTGTTTTTT
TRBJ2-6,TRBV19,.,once,CASSIRYSGANVLTF,TGTGCCAGTAGTATCAGGTACTCTGGGGCCAACGTCCTGACTTTC
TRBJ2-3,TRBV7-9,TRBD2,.,CASSLGVLADTDTQYF,TGTGCCAGCAGCTTAGGAGTACTAGCGGACACAGATACGCAGTATTTT
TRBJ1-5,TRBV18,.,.,CASSPGGNQPQHF,TGTGCCAGCTCCCCAGGGGGCAATCAGCCCCAGCATTTT
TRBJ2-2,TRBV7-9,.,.,CASSLFRGPDFTGELFF,TGTGCCAGCAGCTTATTCAGGGGACCAGATTTCACCGGGGAGCTGTTTTTT
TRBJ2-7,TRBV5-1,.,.,CASRVGSTDEQYF,TGCGCCAGCAGGGTAGGGAGTACGGACGAGCAGTACTTC
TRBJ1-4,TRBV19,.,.,CASRGTQGLNEKLFF,TGTGCCAGTAGGGGTACTCAGGGACTCAATGAAAAACTGTTTTTT
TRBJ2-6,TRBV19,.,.,CASSRWDGQGDSGANVLTF,TGTGCCAGTTCCCGTTGGGACGGGCAGGGAGACTCTGGGGCCAACGTCCTGACTTTC
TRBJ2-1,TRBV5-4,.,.,CASSSGDSYNEQFF,TGTGCCAGCAGCTCGGGGGACAGCTACAATGAGCAGTTCTTC
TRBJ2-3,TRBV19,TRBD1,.,CASWDRGVNTQYF,TGTGCCAGTTGGGACAGGGGGGTGAATACGCAGTATTTT
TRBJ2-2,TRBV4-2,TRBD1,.,CASSHTSGQGATGELFF,TGTGCCAGCAGCCACACCTCGGGACAGGGGGCCACCGGGGAGCTGTTTTTT
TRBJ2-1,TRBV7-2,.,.,CASSLQGYNEQFF,TGTGCCAGCAGCCTCCAGGGTTACAATGAGCAGTTCTTC
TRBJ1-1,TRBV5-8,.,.,CASSLTWSGTEAFF,TGTGCCAGCAGCTTGACTTGGAGCGGAACTGAAGCTTTCTTT
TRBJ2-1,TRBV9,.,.,CASSAGMLHPGEQFF,TGTGCCAGCAGCGCCGGGATGCTTCACCCTGGAGAGCAGTTCTTC
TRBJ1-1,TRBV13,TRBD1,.,CASSLGLRGLNTEAFF,TGTGCCAGCAGCTTAGGCCTCAGGGGGCTGAACACTGAAGCTTTCTTT
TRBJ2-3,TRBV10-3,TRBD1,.,CAISRGQGAFSTDTQYF,TGTGCCATCAGCCGGGGACAGGGGGCTTTTAGCACAGATACGCAGTATTTT
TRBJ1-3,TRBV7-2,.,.,CASSSFTGFSGNTIYF,TGTGCCAGCAGCTCCTTCACAGGGTTCTCTGGAAACACCATATATTTT
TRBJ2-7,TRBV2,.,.,CASSDRGQGKYEQYF,TGTGCCAGCAGTGACCGGGGGCAGGGGAAATACGAGCAGTACTTC
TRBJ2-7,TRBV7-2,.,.,CASSLKSSYEQYF,TGTGCCAGCAGCTTAAAGAGCTCCTACGAGCAGTACTTC
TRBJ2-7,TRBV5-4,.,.,CASSLDSGYYEQYF,TGTGCCAGCAGCTTGGACTCGGGATACTACGAGCAGTACTTC
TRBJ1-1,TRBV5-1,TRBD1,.,CASSWQGAGTEAFF,TGCGCCAGCAGCTGGCAGGGGGCCGGTACTGAAGCTTTCTTT
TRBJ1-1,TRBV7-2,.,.,CASSLESRTTEAFF,TGTGCCAGCAGCTTAGAATCCAGGACCACTGAAGCTTTCTTT
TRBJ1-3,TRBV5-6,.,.,CASSLGPSGNTIYF,TGTGCCAGTTCGCTGGGGCCCTCTGGAAACACCATATATTTT
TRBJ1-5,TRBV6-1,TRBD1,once,CASSESGGGASNQPQHF,TGTGCCAGCAGTGAATCGGGAGGGGGCGCGAGTAATCAGCCCCAGCATTTT
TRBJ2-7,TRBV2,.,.,CASSDGAHTEYEQYF,TGTGCCAGCAGTGATGGGGCCCATACGGAGTACGAGCAGTACTTC
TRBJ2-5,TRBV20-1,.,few,CSAREKRAQYF,TGCAGTGCTAGAGAGAAAAGAGCCCAGTACTTC